The 29 T cell receptor beta chains below come from one sample, sequenced in a study of glioma-infiltrating T cells after dendritic cell vaccination. Using immunoSEQ multiplex PCR, the repertoire was profiled, and TCRdb retains in-frame clones only, with some absent. The sample includes roughly 100,000 clones, more than 75% seen only once; the top ten take around 3%. The input for sequencing was blood, taken before dendritic cell vaccination. Receptors originate from a human donor with glioblastoma.

The rearrangement links TRBV28 to TRBJ1-3; D call uncertain. Trimming removed 6 bases from V and 0 bases from J, with 18 bases in between. The CDR3 runs 17 residues. Germline V gene data show CDR1 as MDHEN and CDR2 as SYDVKM. CDR3 region: CASRTAGILLSGNTIYF. CDR3 sequence (DNA): TGTGCCAGCAGGACCGCGGGCATCCTCCTCTCTGGAAACACCATATATTTT.

V is TRBV5-4 and J is TRBJ1-6, with no clear D. Germline V lookup: CDR1 SGHNT, CDR2 YYREEE (reference sequence). V lost 0 bases and J lost 8, with 12 bases in between. CDR3 size: 15 residues. CDR3 sequence: CASSLEGGRYSPLHF. For the CDR3, the DNA is TGTGCCAGCAGCTTGGAAGGCGGTCGCTATTCACCCCTCCACTTT.

This clone was seen only a few times. The chain combines TRBV14 with TRBJ2-4, with D tentatively TRBD1 (8 bases). Looked up from germline, CDR1 is SGHDN and CDR2 is FVKESK. CDR3 length: 16 amino acids. Deletions cut 4 bases from V and 0 bases from J, with 13 bases between. The CDR3, as DNA: TGTGCCAGCAGCCCCAACAGGGGGGGAGCCAAAAACATTCAGTACTTC. It is translated as CASSPNRGGAKNIQYF.

The chain combines TRBV5-4 with TRBJ1-2; 7 bases line up with TRBD1. Germline-derived CDR1 and CDR2 are SGHNT and YYREEE (reference sequence). The V segment lost 3 bases and the J segment 7 bases; nucleotides outside the gene matches: 12. The CDR3 contains 15 residues. CDR3 sequence (DNA): TGTGCCAGCAGCTCCGGGACACGGTCAGGGGGTGGCTACACCTTC. This encodes CASSSGTRSGGGYTF.

This clone is a singleton in its sample. The V and J genes are TRBV4-2 and TRBJ2-7; no reliable D call. Germline assignment: CDR1 LGHNA and CDR2 YNFKEQ. The CDR3 runs 14 residues. V dropped 1 base and J dropped 0 bases, with 7 bases sitting between them. The CDR3 nucleotides read TGTGCCAGCAGCCAAGGTCTTAGCTCCTACGAGCAGTACTTC. Its protein is CASSQGLSSYEQYF.

The gene calls are TRBV6-5 and TRBJ2-7; possible D gene TRBD1, 7 bases. The V gene lost 0 bases and the J gene lost 2 bases, with 14 bases spanning the gap. Per germline, CDR1 MNHEY and CDR2 SVGAGI. The CDR3 loop spans 16 amino acids. CDR3: CASSYSRAGGPYEQYF. CDR3 nucleotides: TGTGCCAGCAGTTACTCCAGGGCAGGGGGGCCCTACGAGCAGTACTTC.

Relative to its sample, this clone is medium-sized. The rearrangement links TRBV19 to TRBJ1-1; unclear D gene. Trimming shortened V by 1 base and J by 3 bases, and 6 bases separated the two germline ends. Germline V gene sequence: CDR1 LNHDA, CDR2 SQIVND (reference sequence). The CDR3 runs 13 residues. The CDR3 nucleotides are TGTGCCAGTAGTATAGTCCGGGACACTGAAGCTTTCTTT. It encodes CASSIVRDTEAFF.

The chain combines TRBV5-1 with TRBJ2-1; 7 nucleotides line up with TRBD2. V was clipped by 2 bases and J by 7 bases; unmatched bases: 6. Germline V lookup: CDR1 SGHRS, CDR2 YFSETQ. The CDR3 spans 14 residues. This CDR3 reads CASSLAGRGNEQFF. The CDR3 DNA is TGCGCCAGCAGCTTAGCGGGGAGGGGAAATGAGCAGTTCTTC.

V usage is TRBV28 and J usage is TRBJ2-7; 7 nucleotides line up with TRBD2. The germline V gene has CDR1 MDHEN and CDR2 SYDVKM. The CDR3 is 15 residues long. V was pared by 5 bases and J by 0 bases, with 7 bases of the junction left unmatched. Here the CDR3 reads CASSGEVAGSYEQYF. CDR3 nucleotide sequence: TGTGCCAGCAGTGGCGAGGTAGCGGGCTCCTACGAGCAGTACTTC.

This rearrangement joins TRBV5-4 to TRBJ2-1; the match to TRBD1 covers 7 bases. The germline CDR1 and CDR2 sequences are SGHNT and YYREEE (reference sequence). The V and J ends lost 0 bases and 6 bases, in that order; junction bases with no gene match: 0. This CDR3 has 13 amino acids. As DNA, the CDR3 is TGTGCCAGCAGCTTGGCAGGGGGCAATGAGCAGTTCTTC. As protein: CASSLAGGNEQFF.

This chain joins TRBV15 and TRBJ2-3, with D uncertain. The germline V gene has CDR1 LNHNV and CDR2 YYDKDF (reference sequence). The CDR3 is 14 residues long. Trimming took 1 base from V and 1 from J, leaving 6 bases between them. CDR3 residues: CATSRGGGTDTQYF. The CDR3 region has the DNA TGTGCCACCAGCAGAGGAGGCGGCACAGATACGCAGTATTTT.

Here the CDR3 DNA reads TGTGCCAGCAGTCCGAGAGGCGCTGCGAACGAGCAGTACTTC. Its protein is CASSPRGAANEQYF. J is TRBJ2-7 and V is TRBV7-9; D unclear. Trimming cost V 6 bases and J 5 bases, with 17 bases left between them. There are 14 residues in the CDR3. CDR1 is SEHNR and CDR2 is FQNEAQ in the germline V gene (reference sequence).

The rearrangement joins TRBV29-1 to TRBJ2-7, with 8 bases fitting TRBD1. Germline-derived CDR1 and CDR2 are SQVTM and ANQGSEA. The CDR3 runs to 14 residues. The V segment lost 6 bases and the J segment 2 bases; nucleotides outside the gene matches: 9. Here the CDR3 DNA reads TGCAGCGTCGGACAGACAGGGGTCCCCTACGAGCAGTACTTC. Translated, it gives CSVGQTGVPYEQYF.

The CDR3 is CASKTGGRSSGTGELFF. CDR3 bases: TGCGCCAGCAAAACAGGGGGCCGGTCCTCGGGGACCGGGGAGCTGTTTTTT. V is TRBV5-1 and J is TRBJ2-2, with 9 bases fitting TRBD1. The CDR3 extends over 17 amino acids. Germline lookup yields CDR1 SGHRS and CDR2 YFSETQ. V lost 6 bases, J lost 5 bases, and 14 bases stayed unmatched.

This clone was seen more than once but under ten times. The V gene is TRBV7-8, the J gene TRBJ1-1; TRBD1 might be the D (6 bases). Germline CDR1 is SGHVS and CDR2 is FQNEAQ. CDR3 length equals 18 residues. V was shortened by 2 bases and J by 5 bases, with 24 bases between the two germline ends. CDR3: CASSLNVLWTAGGTEAFF. Written as DNA, the CDR3 is TGTGCCAGCAGCTTAAATGTCCTATGGACAGCTGGGGGTACTGAAGCTTTCTTT. The whole variable domain, filled in from reference TRBV7-8 and TRBJ1-1, reads GAGVSQSPRYKVAKRGQDVALRCDPISGHVSLFWYQQALGQGPEFLTYFQNEAQLDKSGLPSDRFFAERPEGSVSTLKIQRTQQEDSAVYLCASSLNVLWTAGGTEAFFGQGTRLTVV.

This clone was seen once. The chain employs TRBV19 and TRBJ1-1, with D maybe TRBD1 (5 bases). V lost 1 base, J lost 2 bases, and 8 bases lay in between. Germline lookup yields CDR1 LNHDA and CDR2 SQIVND (reference sequence). This CDR3 is 14 amino acids long. The CDR3 coding sequence is TGTGCCAGTAGTATAGGCAGGGTAAACACTGAAGCTTTCTTT. It specifies CASSIGRVNTEAFF.

The CDR3: CASSLRLAGGAYEQYF. CDR3 nucleotides: TGTGCCAGTAGCCTCAGGCTAGCGGGGGGTGCCTACGAGCAGTACTTC. This chain joins TRBV19 and TRBJ2-7; 11 bases line up with TRBD2. This CDR3 region has 16 residues. V lost 6 bases and J lost 2; bases outside the gene matches: 9. Per the germline V gene, CDR1 is LNHDA and CDR2 is SQIVND (reference sequence).

The chain recombines TRBV5-1 with TRBJ2-3; TRBD2 might be the D (6 bases). The germline V gene has CDR1 SGHRS and CDR2 YFSETQ. Trimming shortened V by 4 bases and J by 5 bases, and 17 bases separated the two germline ends. This CDR3 comprises 15 residues. The CDR3 DNA reads as TGCGCCAGCAGCCCCGCTGGGGGAGGTGTAGATACGCAGTATTTT. Translated, it gives CASSPAGGGVDTQYF. The full variable domain, its missing parts supplied by reference TRBV5-1 and TRBJ2-3, is KAGVTQTPRYLIKTRGQQVTLSCSPISGHRSVSWYQQTPGQGLQFLFEYFSETQRNKGNFPGRFSGRQFSNSRSEMNVSTLELGDSALYLCASSPAGGGVDTQYFGPGTRLTVL.

The rearrangement uses TRBV27 and TRBJ2-2, with 11 nucleotides matching TRBD2. This CDR3 is 16 amino acids long. In germline, CDR1 is MNHEY, CDR2 SMNVEV (reference sequence). With V trimmed by 0 bases and J by 5 bases, 2 bases remained unmatched. This chain's CDR3 is CASSLSLAGGTGELFF. Written as DNA, the CDR3 is TGTGCCAGCAGTTTATCGCTAGCGGGAGGTACCGGGGAGCTGTTTTTT.

This chain uses TRBV5-1 with TRBJ2-3, with 13 bases lining up with TRBD2. The germline gives CDR1 SGHRS, CDR2 YFSETQ. V lost 1 base and J lost 3; bases outside the gene matches: 2. The CDR3 is 16 amino acids. The CDR3 region is CASSLTSGRGTDTQYF. The CDR3 DNA reads TGCGCCAGCAGCTTGACTAGCGGGAGGGGAACAGATACGCAGTATTTT.

V and J are TRBV30 and TRBJ2-1; no firm D call. The CDR3 is 10 amino acids. Germline-derived CDR1 and CDR2 are GTSNPN and SVGIG (reference sequence). Deletions cut 7 bases from V and 8 bases from J, with 9 bases between. The CDR3 region is CASTSDEQFF. The CDR3 coding sequence is TGTGCCTCTACGTCGGATGAGCAGTTCTTC.

The chain uses TRBV29-1 and TRBJ2-5, with 8 bases lining up with TRBD1. V lost 6 bases to trimming and J lost 5 bases; unmatched junction nucleotides: 8. The CDR3 runs to 13 residues. Per the germline V gene, CDR1 is SQVTM and CDR2 is ANQGSEA. The CDR3 DNA follows: TGCAGCGTGGTAAGGACAGGGCGGGAGACCCAGTACTTC. Residues: CSVVRTGRETQYF.

The chain joins TRBV23-1 to TRBJ1-5; 7 nucleotides line up with TRBD1. TRBV23-1 is annotated as an ORF whose role is uncertain. Trimming cost V 8 bases and J 7 bases; bases outside gene matches: 8. CDR3 length equals 13 residues. The CDR3 here is CASLLGQKQPQHF. As DNA, the CDR3 is TGCGCCAGCTTACTGGGACAGAAGCAGCCCCAGCATTTT.

This chain joins TRBV4-1 and TRBJ2-4, with 7 bases lining up with TRBD2. V shed 4 bases and J 7 bases; nucleotides not matched to a gene: 7. This CDR3 contains 14 residues. From germline, CDR1 is MGHRA and CDR2 YSYEKL. The DNA of the CDR3 is TGCGCCAGCAGCCCGGCGGGAGTGTGGAACATTCAGTACTTC. Its protein product is CASSPAGVWNIQYF.

The J gene is TRBJ2-4, the V gene TRBV29-1; the match to TRBD2 covers 8 bases. The germline V gene encodes CDR1 SQVTM and CDR2 ANQGSEA. The length of the CDR3 is 12 residues. The junction had 5 bases not matched to a gene; V was cut back by 7 bases and J by 6 bases. CDR3 DNA: TGCAGCGCCGGGACTAGTTCAAACATTCAGTACTTC. Encoded protein: CSAGTSSNIQYF.

A single count supports this clone. This rearrangement joins TRBV4-1 to TRBJ1-5; D remains unclear. V was shortened by 0 bases and J by 11 bases, with 17 bases between the two germline ends. The length of the CDR3 is 15 residues. Germline-derived CDR1 and CDR2 are MGHRA and YSYEKL. The CDR3 DNA follows: TGCGCCAGCAGCCAAGAGGGCTTGGGGAGGTCGGCCCAGCATTTT. Amino acid sequence: CASSQEGLGRSAQHF.

CDR3 region: CASSLGHQSSLYEQYF. CDR3 in DNA: TGTGCCAGCAGCTTAGGACACCAAAGTTCTCTCTACGAGCAGTACTTC. V gene TRBV5-6 combines with J gene TRBJ2-7, with a possible D match to TRBD1 (5 bases). Germline loops: CDR1 SGHDT, CDR2 YYEEEE. The CDR3 has 16 residues. Trimming shortened V by 2 bases and J by 3 bases, and 18 bases separated the two germline ends.

V is TRBV29-1 and J is TRBJ2-7, with D hard to call. Per germline, CDR1 SQVTM and CDR2 ANQGSEA. The V gene lost 5 bases and the J gene lost 2 bases, with 10 bases spanning the gap. The CDR3 runs 12 residues. This chain's CDR3 is CSVQGPAYEQYF. For the CDR3, the DNA is TGCAGCGTTCAAGGGCCAGCCTACGAGCAGTACTTC.

This chain links TRBV19 with TRBJ2-2; D possibly corresponds to TRBD2 (6 bases). The CDR3 consists of 14 residues. V dropped 5 bases and J dropped 4 bases, with 11 bases sitting between them. Germline V lookup: CDR1 LNHDA, CDR2 SQIVND (reference sequence). The CDR3 nucleotides are TGTGCCAGTAGTCCTGGGACTCTCACCGGGGAGCTGTTTTTT. Translation gives CASSPGTLTGELFF.